Below are 20 T cell receptor beta chains sequenced from a single sample in a study of CD8+CD57+ T cells in acquired aplastic anemia. The use of genomic DNA as template underpinned the TCR beta VDJ and CDR3 profiling. TCRdb re-derived calls from the reads in MiXCR, one entry per CDR3 protein. Counted here are a few hundred thousand distinct CDR3 sequences, around 72% occurring once; the ten biggest clones make up 3.5% to 4.5%. The sample consisted of sorted CD4+, CD8+, or CD8+CD57+ T cells (not recorded which) from PBMCs. Source of these receptors: a human donor in good health, serving as a control.

This clonotype has at least ten counts. The chain is built from TRBV7-2 and TRBJ1-3, with a tentative D call TRBD1 (5 bases). The length of the CDR3 is 17 residues. Germline CDR1 is SGHTA and CDR2 is FQGNSA. Trimming removed 0 bases at V and 2 bases at J, with 14 bases between. The CDR3 spells CASSLAWGGTTGNTIYF. The CDR3 region has the DNA TGTGCCAGCAGCTTAGCGTGGGGGGGGACCACTGGAAACACCATATATTTT. The whole variable domain, filled in from reference TRBV7-2 and TRBJ1-3, reads GAGVSQSPSNKVTEKGKDVELRCDPISGHTALYWYRQSLGQGLEFLIYFQGNSAPDKSGLPSDRFSAERTGGSVSTLTIQRTQQEDSAVYLCASSLAWGGTTGNTIYFGEGSWLTVV.

As regards this clonotype: In this CDR3 the conserved last residue, phenylalanine or tryptophan, is missing, so a read error is likely. The DNA is omitted, as the CDR3 cannot be located on it reliably, and the CDR3 follows TCRdb's listing. This sequence joins TRBV6-1 and TRBJ2-3; the D call TRBD1 from the table was never checked on the DNA. The germline gives CDR1 MNHNS, CDR2 SASEGT. The CDR3 has 17 amino acids, counting both end residues. CDR3 residues: CASRQDRGREGATPSVR.

The count of this clonotype is one. V usage is TRBV4-1 and J usage is TRBJ1-2; unclear D gene. The germline V and J ends were trimmed by 1 base and 6 bases, with 15 bases remaining between them. In germline, CDR1 is MGHRA, CDR2 YSYEKL. CDR3 length: 15 amino acids. The CDR3 region is CASSQGLGSRNGYTF. CDR3 bases: TGCGCCAGCAGCCAAGGTCTGGGATCCAGGAATGGCTACACCTTC.

This clonotype was observed many times. This rearrangement joins TRBV7-9 to TRBJ2-1; D might be TRBD1 (6 bases). Germline V gene sequence: CDR1 SEHNR, CDR2 FQNEAQ (reference sequence). Deletions cut 9 bases from V and 2 bases from J, with 11 bases between. CDR3 length: 13 amino acids. CDR3 sequence: CASFRDTYNEQFF. The CDR3 bases are TGTGCCAGTTTCCGGGACACCTACAATGAGCAGTTCTTC.

With respect to this clonotype: Germline is not matched at one junction end, which may reflect a read error. This sequence joins TRBV7-2 and TRBJ1-2; D not certain. Germline lookup yields CDR1 SGHTA and CDR2 FQGNSA. The CDR3 sequence is 14 residues long. The CDR3 here is CASSRGHLGYSFAF. As DNA, the CDR3 is TGTGCCAGCAGCCGAGGGCATCTTGGCTATAGCTTCGCCTTC. Combining the CDR3 with reference TRBV7-2 and TRBJ1-2 gives the whole variable domain GAGVSQSPSNKVTEKGKDVELRCDPISGHTALYWYRQSLGQGLEFLIYFQGNSAPDKSGLPSDRFSAERTGGSVSTLTIQRTQQEDSAVYLCASSRGHLGYSFAFGSGTRLTVV.

A note on this clonotype: Because it lacks the conserved phenylalanine or tryptophan at the end, this CDR3 is likely a read error. The DNA is omitted, as the CDR3 cannot be located on it reliably, and the CDR3 follows TCRdb's listing. The chain uses TRBV10-3 and TRBJ1-6; the D call TRBD1 from the table was never checked on the DNA. Germline CDR1 ENHRY, CDR2 SYGVKD. The CDR3 is made up of 16 amino acids, end residues included. The CDR3 loop is CATSLGTGDQPQHFGD.

This chain joins TRBV12-3 or TRBV12-4 and TRBJ1-1, with 7 positions matching TRBD1. Trimming at V came to 6 bases and at J to 5 bases, leaving 6 bases not matched to a gene. The CDR3 length is 13 residues. The CDR3 sequence: CASRGSRGTEAFF. The CDR3 DNA follows: TGTGCCAGCAGAGGAAGCAGGGGGACTGAAGCTTTCTTT.

This clonotype was counted once. V and J are TRBV2 and TRBJ2-3; D is ambiguous. V shed 6 bases and J shed 8 bases, with 15 bases lying between them. Germline loops: CDR1 SNHLY, CDR2 FYNNEI. The CDR3 runs 13 residues. The CDR3 region has the DNA TGTGCCAGCAGGAAAGGCGGCATAGGTACGCAGTATTTT. Translated, it gives CASRKGGIGTQYF.

The chain employs TRBV7-2 and TRBJ2-2; the match to TRBD1 covers 7 bases. The CDR3 spans 16 residues. The germline V gene has CDR1 SGHTA and CDR2 FQGNSA. V gave up 5 bases and J gave up 14 bases; unmatched junction bases: 20. CDR3 sequence reads: CASSVSGTENSPLLFF. Here the CDR3 DNA reads TGTGCCAGCAGCGTCTCCGGGACAGAGAATTCACCCCTCCTGTTTTTT.

This rearrangement joins TRBV7-2 to TRBJ1-3, with a tentative D call TRBD1 (5 bases). Germline CDR1 and CDR2: SGHTA and FQGNSA. V gave up 5 bases and J gave up 12 bases, with 26 bases separating them. The CDR3 runs to 16 residues. CDR3 protein: CASSTSGEGISPSIYF. The CDR3 DNA reads as TGTGCCAGCAGCACTTCTGGGGAGGGGATCAGCCCCAGCATATATTTT. Full variable domain (missing parts from reference TRBV7-2 and TRBJ1-3): GAGVSQSPSNKVTEKGKDVELRCDPISGHTALYWYRQSLGQGLEFLIYFQGNSAPDKSGLPSDRFSAERTGGSVSTLTIQRTQQEDSAVYLCASSTSGEGISPSIYFGEGSWLTVV.

This clonotype was observed many times. This chain connects TRBV29-1 to TRBJ2-3; possible D gene TRBD2, 6 bases. Germline lookup yields CDR1 SQVTM and CDR2 ANQGSEA. The germline V and J ends were trimmed by 4 bases and 0 bases, with 14 bases remaining between them. This CDR3 is built from 15 residues. In nucleotides, the CDR3 is TGCAGCGTTGGAAAGGGCGGGATTAGCACAGATACGCAGTATTTT. Amino acids: CSVGKGGISTDTQYF.

The chain links TRBV9 to TRBJ1-2; 10 bases are shared with TRBD1. CDR3 length: 15 residues. After removal of 5 bases from V and 2 bases from J, the junction contained 6 bases not matched to a gene. Per the germline V gene, CDR1 is SGDLS and CDR2 is YYNGEE. CDR3 bases: TGTGCCAGCAGTGAACGACAGGGGGCCAACTATGGCTACACCTTC. This sequence encodes CASSERQGANYGYTF.

The chain uses TRBV12-3 or TRBV12-4 and TRBJ1-2, with 9 bases that match TRBD1. The CDR3 runs to 15 residues. Germline trimming cut 5 bases from V and 6 bases from J; bases unmatched to any gene: 10. The CDR3 spells CASSVSGTGKDGYTF. CDR3 sequence (DNA): TGTGCCAGCAGTGTCTCCGGGACAGGGAAGGATGGCTACACCTTC.

The J gene is TRBJ2-5, the V gene TRBV20-1; 7 nucleotides align to TRBD2. The J segment lost 6 bases and the V segment lost 5 bases, leaving 12 bases of the junction unmatched. The CDR3 consists of 14 residues. Germline-derived CDR1 and CDR2 are DFQATT and SNEGSKA (reference sequence). CDR3 in DNA: TGCAGTGCTCCGCCCGCCGGGGGGAAGAAGACCCAGTACTTC. Residues: CSAPPAGGKKTQYF.

The count of this clonotype is one. The genes are TRBV6-5 and TRBJ2-1; 9 nucleotides match TRBD2. The germline gives CDR1 MNHEY, CDR2 SVGAGI. V was clipped by 7 bases and J by 6 bases; unmatched bases: 10. This CDR3 contains 15 residues. The DNA of the CDR3 is TGTGCCAGCAATCCCGGGACTAGCCTTTCCAATGAGCAGTTCTTC. The encoded protein is CASNPGTSLSNEQFF.

This clonotype was picked up many times. The chain is built from TRBV5-1 and TRBJ2-3; D is possibly TRBD1 or TRBD2 (6 bases each). V lost 6 bases and J 3 bases, leaving 14 bases between the germline ends. This CDR3 spans 14 amino acids. The germline V gene has CDR1 SGHRS and CDR2 YFSETQ. CDR3 bases: TGCGCCAGCAATGGGGGGCAGGCAACAGATACGCAGTATTTT. Amino acids: CASNGGQATDTQYF.

The chain recombines TRBV27 with TRBJ2-7; D uncertain. The CDR3 runs to 14 residues. Germline V lookup: CDR1 MNHEY, CDR2 SMNVEV (reference sequence). V shed 4 bases and J shed 4 bases, with 14 bases lying between them. CDR3 amino acids: CASSSDGSEYEQYF. The DNA of the CDR3 is TGTGCCAGCAGTTCCGACGGGTCCGAGTACGAGCAGTACTTC.

The CDR3 nucleotides read TGTGCCAGCAGACCTGGCAGGGGAGGGTACGGCCACACCTTC. Translation: CASRPGRGGYGHTF. The chain couples TRBV7-8 to TRBJ1-2, with D possibly being TRBD1 (6 bases). Trimming left V 6 bases short and J 12 bases short, with 23 bases between. CDR1 is SGHVS, CDR2 FQNEAQ, per germline. The length of the CDR3 is 14 residues. Based on the CDR3 plus reference TRBV7-8 and TRBJ1-2, the full variable domain is GAGVSQSPRYKVAKRGQDVALRCDPISGHVSLFWYQQALGQGPEFLTYFQNEAQLDKSGLPSDRFFAERPEGSVSTLKIQRTQQEDSAVYLCASRPGRGGYGHTFGSGTRLTVV.

The rearrangement joins TRBV5-1 to TRBJ2-7, with a weak D call TRBD2 (5 bases). This CDR3 contains 12 residues. V lost 0 bases, J lost 12 bases, and 13 bases lay in between. The germline gives CDR1 SGHRS, CDR2 YFSETQ. CDR3 residues: CASSLEISEGYF. CDR3 bases: TGCGCCAGCAGCTTGGAGATTAGCGAGGGGTACTTC.

A single count supports this clonotype. One end of the junction fails to match germline, which may point to a read error. The rearrangement joins TRBV15 to TRBJ2-4, with 7 bases that match TRBD2. CDR3 size: 13 residues. The germline V gene encodes CDR1 LNHNV and CDR2 YYDKDF (reference sequence). The CDR3 protein is CASSRGAGKTQYF. In nucleotides, the CDR3 is TGTGCCAGCAGCAGAGGAGCGGGGAAGACTCAGTACTTC.